Each of the 8 T cell receptor beta chains below was sequenced from the same sample in a study of shared clonotypes between healthy human individuals. TCRdb's table, derived via immunoSEQ multiplex PCR, lists solely in-frame clones and lacks some. The sample lists about 580,000 clones; 95% to 98% were seen once. Terminally differentiated effector memory CD45RA+ cells were excluded from the naive CD8 cells, which were CD45RO-negative and positively selected for CCR7. Sequenced material: naive CD8+ T cells sorted from blood. The receptors were sampled from a young man in good health.

V gene TRBV29-1 combines with J gene TRBJ2-5; D not certain. The CDR3 is made up of 12 amino acids. Germline-derived CDR1 and CDR2 are SQVTM and ANQGSEA. Between the trimmed V and J ends, which lost 6 bases and 5 bases, there was a span of 13 bases. As DNA, the CDR3 is TGCAGCGTGACTCCCCAAGGGGAGACCCAGTACTTC. It encodes CSVTPQGETQYF.

The V gene is TRBV5-1, the J gene TRBJ1-2, with a possible D match to TRBD1 (6 bases). V was trimmed by 2 bases and J by 3 bases, leaving 11 bases between them. This CDR3 has 14 residues. CDR1 and CDR2 (germline): SGHRS, YFSETQ. The CDR3 bases are TGCGCCAGCAGCTTTTCAGGGGTGGACTATGGCTACACCTTC. Translation gives CASSFSGVDYGYTF.

The rearrangement joins TRBV5-4 to TRBJ2-7; TRBD1 matches at 7 bases. CDR1 and CDR2 (germline): SGHNT, YYREEE (reference sequence). V lost 4 bases, J lost 5 bases, and 12 bases stayed unmatched. There are 15 residues in the CDR3. CDR3 nucleotide sequence: TGTGCCAGCAGCCCGGCAGGGGGTCTAGTAGACGAGCAGTACTTC. Protein product: CASSPAGGLVDEQYF.

This sequence joins TRBV5-1 and TRBJ2-1; TRBD1 is a possible D gene (5 bases). The germline CDR1 and CDR2 sequences are SGHRS and YFSETQ. The CDR3 sequence is 13 residues long. V lost 4 bases to trimming and J lost 15 bases, with 20 bases between them. As DNA, the CDR3 is TGCGCCAGCAGCAAAGACTCAGGGCCCCTTCCGTTCTTC. This encodes CASSKDSGPLPFF.

This chain uses TRBV4-3 with TRBJ2-2; D is unclear. Trimming removed 2 bases from V and 5 bases from J, with 15 bases in between. This CDR3 contains 16 residues. Germline CDR1 is LGHNA and CDR2 is YSLEER. CDR3 loop: CASSQMAIFGTGELFF. Here the CDR3 DNA reads TGCGCCAGCAGCCAAATGGCGATTTTTGGGACCGGGGAGCTGTTTTTT.

V is TRBV27 and J is TRBJ2-7; 11 bases are shared with TRBD2. This CDR3 is built from 14 residues. The germline V gene has CDR1 MNHEY and CDR2 SMNVEV (reference sequence). After removal of 3 bases from V and 4 bases from J, the junction contained 2 bases not matched to a gene. The CDR3: CASSFTSGSYEQYF. The CDR3 bases are TGTGCCAGCAGTTTCACTAGCGGGAGTTACGAGCAGTACTTC.

The V and J genes are TRBV29-1 and TRBJ2-1, with TRBD2 identical over 7 bases. Germline V gene lookup returns CDR1 SQVTM and CDR2 ANQGSEA. CDR3 length: 14 residues. J lost 9 bases, V lost 0 bases, and 8 bases had no gene match. The CDR3 loop reads CSVEEIGRDFEQFF. CDR3 coding DNA: TGCAGCGTTGAAGAGATTGGGAGGGACTTTGAGCAGTTCTTC.

The V gene is TRBV11-3, the J gene TRBJ2-2, with 8 bases aligning to TRBD1. This CDR3 has 17 amino acids. Trimming cost V 6 bases and J 5 bases; bases outside gene matches: 14. Per the germline V gene, CDR1 is SGHNT and CDR2 is YENEEA. The CDR3 coding sequence is TGTGCCAGCAGTTCGCCCGTTACCAGGGGGCGAACCGGGGAGCTGTTTTTT. It specifies CASSSPVTRGRTGELFF.